The entry below gives a single T cell receptor beta chain sequence along with its context. With V trimmed by 7 bases and J by 4 bases, 6 bases remained unmatched. Germline values: CDR1 DFQATT, CDR2 SNEGSKA (reference sequence). This CDR3 has 13 residues. According to the study, genomic DNA was the template for TCR beta VDJ and CDR3 profiling. TCRdb analysed the reads with MiXCR anew, one entry per CDR3 protein. Among fewer than 250,000 distinct CDR3 sequences listed, roughly 45% were seen once. This sample is drawn from a study of CD8+CD57+ T cells in acquired aplastic anemia. Study in general: When averaged, DNA from sorted CD4+ and CD8+ cells came to around 3.1 ug.

Only patients with CD8+CD57+ cell expansion on flow cytometry were chosen for sequencing. The sequencing sample was made of sorted CD4+, CD8+, or CD8+CD57+ T cells (not recorded which) from PBMCs. The TCR originated in a human donor with aplastic anemia. The V gene is TRBV20-1, the J gene TRBJ1-1; 10 nucleotides line up with TRBD1. The CDR3 loop reads CSVDRGQVTEAFF. CDR3 sequence (DNA): TGCAGTGTAGACAGGGGGCAAGTCACTGAAGCTTTCTTT.